This note documents a single T cell receptor (beta chain) sequence. As yet, its antigen is unknown. These data are taken from a study of Ad26.COV2.S vaccination and SARS-CoV-2 variants. Study-level findings and limits: Among vaccine recipients, spike-specific TCR breadth exceeded that of placebo recipients.

The CDR3 loop spans 14 amino acids. The V segment lost 5 bases and the J segment 7 bases; nucleotides outside the gene matches: 3. Germline V CDR1 and CDR2: LGHDT, YNNKEL (reference sequence). The assay was immunoSEQ multiplex PCR, and TCRdb's table has in-frame clones only and misses some. The table records over 85,000 clones, under 90% of them present only once. The TCR sequence derives from a human donor who had recovered from COVID-19. The chain is built from TRBV3-1 (or the pseudogene TRBV3-2) and TRBJ1-4; 11 bases are a match to TRBD1. Source: peripheral blood, taken after recovery from COVID-19. CDR3: CASSSGTGGEKLFF. The CDR3 region has the DNA TGTGCCAGCAGCTCCGGGACAGGGGGTGAAAAACTGTTTTTT.